These T cell receptor beta chains were read from a single sample in a study of PD-1 blockade in classical Hodgkin lymphoma. The table came from immunoSEQ multiplex PCR; TCRdb's copy has only in-frame clones and leaves some out. The sample contains about 40,000 clones, around 86% of which appear only once. The sequencing used peripheral blood mononuclear cells (PBMCs), collected at baseline. The receptors here all came from a human donor with classical Hodgkin lymphoma. The CDR3 runs from the conserved cysteine through the conserved F or W. The order of the fields is J gene, V gene, D gene, clone size, CDR3 DNA, CDR3 protein. The D gene is left open where the match is weak. Size values are once, few and many counts, or a class for expanded clones, and some rows have none.

>TRBJ2-7|TRBV6-6|.|.
TGTGCCAGCAGTTACTACAGCCTAAACTCCTACGAGCAGTACTTC
CASSYYSLNSYEQYF
>TRBJ2-7|TRBV6-5|TRBD1|.
TGTGCCAGCACCAACCGGGACAGGGGTTACGAGCAGTACTTC
CASTNRDRGYEQYF
>TRBJ2-6|TRBV30|.|.
TGTGCCTGGAGTGTAAGTCGCAGCTCTGGGGCCAACGTCCTGACTTTC
CAWSVSRSSGANVLTF
>TRBJ1-5|TRBV28|.|.
TGTGCCAGCAGTTTAGGGGTTGGCAATCAGCCCCAGCATTTT
CASSLGVGNQPQHF
>TRBJ2-7|TRBV11-2|TRBD2|.
TGTGCCAGCAGCCCCGGGGGGGGTTGGGAGCAGTACTTC
CASSPGGGWEQYF
>TRBJ1-5|TRBV6-1|.|few
TGTGCCAGCCAAGGGACACCGAGGGGCAATCAGCCCCAGCATTTT
CASQGTPRGNQPQHF
>TRBJ2-5|TRBV7-9|.|.
TGTGCCAGCAGCTTAGTTCGGGAAAAAGAGACCCAGTACTTC
CASSLVREKETQYF
>TRBJ2-5|TRBV6-1|.|.
TGTGCCAGCAGTGAAGAGATTTGGGGGACCCAGTACTTC
CASSEEIWGTQYF
>TRBJ2-1|TRBV7-2|.|.
TGTGCCAGCAGCTTAGGGCCCAGACTCTACAATGAGCAGTTCTTC
CASSLGPRLYNEQFF
>TRBJ1-2|TRBV6-5|TRBD1|.
TGTGCCAGCCGGACAGGGTCGGAAGGGGTCTACACCTTC
CASRTGSEGVYTF
>TRBJ1-2|TRBV5-1|TRBD1|once
TGCGCCAGCAGACCCGGGACAGGGGGCTTTGGCTACACCTTC
CASRPGTGGFGYTF
>TRBJ2-5|TRBV7-2|.|.
TGTGCCAGCAATTCCATAGGAGAAGAGACCCAGTACTTC
CASNSIGEETQYF
>TRBJ2-1|TRBV7-2|TRBD2|once
TGTGCCAGCAGCTCGGTCCTAGCGGGGGGAGGGCATGAGCAGTTCTTC
CASSSVLAGGGHEQFF
>TRBJ2-7|TRBV18|TRBD2|.
TGTGCCAGCTCACCACCTCGGGAGGGGAGGCCCCCTTACGAGCAGTACTTC
CASSPPREGRPPYEQYF
>TRBJ2-7|TRBV11-2|.|.
TGTGCCAGCAGCTCACACATTCAGGGAGTGAAGTACGAGCAGTACTTC
CASSSHIQGVKYEQYF
>TRBJ2-7|TRBV18|TRBD1|.
TGTGCCAGCTCACCACCGGGACAGTCTAACTACGAGCAGTACTTC
CASSPPGQSNYEQYF